These 14 T cell receptor beta chains originate from one sample sequenced in a study of tumor-infiltrating lymphocytes in localized non-small cell lung cancer. TCRdb's table, derived via immunoSEQ multiplex PCR, lists solely in-frame clones and lacks some. The sample records 15,000 to 20,000 clones, about 69% being singletons. The material sequenced was lung tumor tissue. The receptors were sampled from a human donor with non-small cell lung cancer.

The chain couples TRBV11-2 to TRBJ2-7, with D possibly being TRBD2 (5 bases). Per germline, CDR1 SGHAT and CDR2 FQNNGV. The CDR3 runs 13 residues. V lost 4 bases, J lost 1 base, and 8 bases lay in between. The CDR3 reads CASSSDLSYEQYF. In DNA form, the CDR3 reads TGTGCCAGCAGCTCGGACTTGTCCTACGAGCAGTACTTC.

The chain has TRBV19 and TRBJ1-5, with 7 bases aligning to TRBD1. V trimming: 6 bases; J trimming: 3 bases; junction bases outside the gene matches: 8. Germline values: CDR1 LNHDA, CDR2 SQIVND (reference sequence). The CDR3 length is 15 residues. The CDR3 spells CASRSEGAFNQPQHF. In DNA form, the CDR3 reads TGTGCCAGTAGATCTGAGGGGGCGTTCAATCAGCCCCAGCATTTT.

The chain joins TRBV5-1 to TRBJ2-7, with D possibly being TRBD2 (7 bases). Germline loops: CDR1 SGHRS, CDR2 YFSETQ. The CDR3 extends over 15 amino acids. The V end lost 4 bases, the J end lost 5 bases, and 19 bases lay between the germline ends. The CDR3 protein is CASSLRGANPDEQYF. In DNA form, the CDR3 reads TGCGCCAGCAGCCTCCGGGGGGCAAATCCTGACGAGCAGTACTTC.

The chain couples TRBV29-1 to TRBJ2-5; D gene unclear. Trimming cost V 7 bases and J 4 bases, with 13 bases left between them. There are 12 residues in the CDR3. Germline V gene sequence: CDR1 SQVTM, CDR2 ANQGSEA. CDR3 in DNA: TGCAGCGCCGGACCGTCGATAGAGACCCAGTACTTC. This codes for CSAGPSIETQYF. Looking up the rest from reference TRBV29-1 and TRBJ2-5 gives the full variable domain: SAVISQKPSRDICQRGTSLTIQCQVDSQVTMMFWYRQQPGQSLTLIATANQGSEATYESGFVIDKFPISRPNLTFSTLTVSNMSPEDSSIYLCSAGPSIETQYFGPGTRLLVL.

This chain uses TRBV5-6 with TRBJ2-5; perhaps TRBD1 as D (6 bases). This CDR3 contains 16 residues. V lost 6 bases to trimming and J lost 5 bases, with 23 bases between them. From germline, CDR1 is SGHDT and CDR2 YYEEEE. CDR3 sequence reads: CASTSNRVGNPETQYF. As DNA, the CDR3 is TGTGCCAGCACCAGCAACAGGGTGGGGAATCCCGAGACCCAGTACTTC.

This chain connects TRBV4-1 to TRBJ2-2; 7 positions match TRBD2. Germline assignment: CDR1 MGHRA and CDR2 YSYEKL. V trimming: 3 bases; J trimming: 7 bases; junction bases outside the gene matches: 5. This CDR3 contains 14 residues. The CDR3 is CASSHTSEDGELFF. CDR3 bases: TGCGCCAGCAGCCACACTAGCGAGGACGGGGAGCTGTTTTTT.

The rearrangement links TRBV5-1 to TRBJ2-1; D tentatively fits TRBD1 or TRBD2 (5 bases each). The V end lost 4 bases, the J end lost 0 bases, and 11 bases lay between the germline ends. CDR3 length: 15 amino acids. From germline, CDR1 is SGHRS and CDR2 YFSETQ. CDR3 nucleotides: TGCGCCAGCAGCGGTTGGGACCGCTCCTACAATGAGCAGTTCTTC. This codes for CASSGWDRSYNEQFF.

This clone was counted a few times. The chain combines TRBV6-1 with TRBJ2-7; no firm D call. The CDR3 loop spans 14 amino acids. Per germline, CDR1 MNHNS and CDR2 SASEGT. The V and J ends lost 1 base and 3 bases respectively, with 10 bases between them. The DNA of the CDR3 is TGTGCCAGCAGTGAAGGGTCTCCCCGCTACGAGCAGTACTTC. It translates to CASSEGSPRYEQYF.

The J gene is TRBJ1-2, the V gene TRBV28; 9 nucleotides line up with TRBD1. CDR3 size: 14 residues. V lost 5 bases, J lost 2 bases, and 3 bases stayed unmatched. Germline V CDR1 and CDR2: MDHEN, SYDVKM. CDR3 bases: TGTGCCAGCAGTGTCACAGGGGGCAACTATGGCTACACCTTC. This translates into CASSVTGGNYGYTF.

This chain uses TRBV27 with TRBJ2-4; 7 bases are shared with TRBD1. The germline CDR1 and CDR2 sequences are MNHEY and SMNVEV (reference sequence). V dropped 5 bases and J dropped 3; count of bases not matched to a gene: 4. CDR3 length equals 14 residues. The CDR3 coding sequence is TGTGCCAGCAGTAAGACAGGGTTCAAAAACATTCAGTACTTC. Encoded protein: CASSKTGFKNIQYF.

This clone was picked up one time. This CDR3 is also generated by other DNA sequences in the sample. The J gene is TRBJ1-1, the V gene TRBV30, with unresolved D. Per germline, CDR1 GTSNPN and CDR2 SVGIG (reference sequence). V shed 0 bases and J shed 4 bases, with 9 bases lying between them. The CDR3 is made up of 13 amino acids. The CDR3 DNA follows: TGTGCCTGGAGTGTATCAGGATTCACTGAAGCTTTCTTT. As protein: CAWSVSGFTEAFF.

V and J are TRBV11-3 and TRBJ1-6, with TRBD1 matching 7 bases. The germline V gene encodes CDR1 SGHNT and CDR2 YENEEA. V was pared by 2 bases and J by 8 bases, with 6 bases of the junction left unmatched. The CDR3 consists of 15 residues. This CDR3 reads CASSLSGQGDSPLHF. Written as DNA, the CDR3 is TGTGCCAGCAGCTTAAGTGGGCAGGGGGATTCACCCCTCCACTTT. The variable domain in full, with the rest retrieved from reference TRBV11-3 and TRBJ1-6, is EAGVVQSPRYKIIEKKQPVAFWCNPISGHNTLYWYLQNLGQGPELLIRYENEEAVDDSQLPKDRFSAERLKGVDSTLKIQPAELGDSAVYLCASSLSGQGDSPLHFGNGTRLTVT.

This chain connects TRBV30 to TRBJ2-4, with 9 bases matching TRBD1. There are 16 residues in the CDR3. The V segment lost 2 bases and the J segment 6 bases; nucleotides outside the gene matches: 11. Germline V gives CDR1 GTSNPN, CDR2 SVGIG (reference sequence). The DNA of the CDR3 is TGTGCCTGGAGTCCCCGGGGAGGACAGGGGTTAAACATTCAGTACTTC. This gives the protein CAWSPRGGQGLNIQYF.

The chain has TRBV18 and TRBJ2-3; D gene uncertain. This CDR3 spans 15 amino acids. V lost 3 bases to trimming and J lost 0 bases, with 10 bases between them. Germline loops: CDR1 KGHSH, CDR2 LQKENI. The CDR3 DNA reads TGTGCCAGCTCACCCTTTAACCCTAGCACAGATACGCAGTATTTT. This sequence encodes CASSPFNPSTDTQYF.